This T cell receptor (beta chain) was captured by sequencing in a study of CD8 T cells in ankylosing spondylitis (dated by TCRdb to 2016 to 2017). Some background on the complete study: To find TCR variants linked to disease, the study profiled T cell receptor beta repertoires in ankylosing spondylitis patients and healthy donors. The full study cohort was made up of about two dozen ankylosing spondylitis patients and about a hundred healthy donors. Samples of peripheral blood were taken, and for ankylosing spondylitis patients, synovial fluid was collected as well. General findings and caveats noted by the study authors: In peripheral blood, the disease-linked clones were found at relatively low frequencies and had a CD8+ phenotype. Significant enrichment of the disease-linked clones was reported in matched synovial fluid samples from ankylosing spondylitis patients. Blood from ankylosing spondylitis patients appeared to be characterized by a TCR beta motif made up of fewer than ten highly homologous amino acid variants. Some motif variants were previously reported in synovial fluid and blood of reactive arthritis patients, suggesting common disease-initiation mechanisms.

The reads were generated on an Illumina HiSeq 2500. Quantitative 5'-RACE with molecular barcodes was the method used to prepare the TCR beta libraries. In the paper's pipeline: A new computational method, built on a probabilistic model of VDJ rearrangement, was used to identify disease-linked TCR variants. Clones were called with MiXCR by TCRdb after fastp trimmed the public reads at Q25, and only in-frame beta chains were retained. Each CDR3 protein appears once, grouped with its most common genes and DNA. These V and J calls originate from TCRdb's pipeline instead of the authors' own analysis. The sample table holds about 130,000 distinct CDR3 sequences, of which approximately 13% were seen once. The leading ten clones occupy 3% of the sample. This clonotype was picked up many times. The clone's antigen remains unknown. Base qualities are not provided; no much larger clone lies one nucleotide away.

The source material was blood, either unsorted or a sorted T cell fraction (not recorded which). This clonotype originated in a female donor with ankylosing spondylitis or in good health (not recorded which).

The CDR3: CASSYWGLAGANEQFF. Read as DNA, the sequence is TGTGCCAGCAGTTACTGGGGACTAGCGGGGGCCAATGAGCAGTTCTTC. Recombination joined TRBV6-2 or TRBV6-3 with TRBJ2-1; 14 junctional bases match TRBD2. Compared with germline, V lacks 1 base and J lacks 6 bases; bases without a gene match: 2. Looking up the germline V gene yields CDR1 MNHEY and CDR2 SVGEGT. Including the terminal cysteine and phenylalanine, the CDR3 comprises 16 residues. Of all the DNA, just the CDR3 is kept, 48 bases in frame from base 1.